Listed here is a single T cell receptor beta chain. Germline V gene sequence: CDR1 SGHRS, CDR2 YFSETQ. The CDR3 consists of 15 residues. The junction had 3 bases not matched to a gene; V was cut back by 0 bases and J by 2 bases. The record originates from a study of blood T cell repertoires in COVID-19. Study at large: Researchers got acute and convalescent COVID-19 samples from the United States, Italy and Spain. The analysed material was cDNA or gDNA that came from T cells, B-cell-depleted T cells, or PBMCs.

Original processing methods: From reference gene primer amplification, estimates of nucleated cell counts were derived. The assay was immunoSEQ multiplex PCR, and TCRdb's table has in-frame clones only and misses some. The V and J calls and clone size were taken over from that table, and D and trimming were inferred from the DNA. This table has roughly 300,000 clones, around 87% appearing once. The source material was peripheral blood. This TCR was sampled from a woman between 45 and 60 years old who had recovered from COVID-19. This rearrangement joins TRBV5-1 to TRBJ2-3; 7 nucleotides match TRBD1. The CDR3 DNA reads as TGCGCCAGCAGCTTGGGCGGACAGGTCACAGATACGCAGTATTTT. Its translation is CASSLGGQVTDTQYF.